This TCR beta chain was documented in a study of blood T cell repertoires in COVID-19. On the study more broadly: The United States, Italy and Spain provided the acute and convalescent COVID-19 samples. PBMCs, B-cell-depleted T cells, or T cells provided the cDNA or gDNA that made up the material.

As handled by the study authors: Quantification of nucleated cells was approximated via reference gene primer amplification. Sequencing was performed with immunoSEQ multiplex PCR; in TCRdb, only in-frame clones are kept and a portion is missing. Clone size and V and J calls were adopted from that table, with D and trimming inferred from the DNA. The sample holds 350,000 or so clones, over 70% seen once. Germline lookup yields CDR1 SGHAT and CDR2 FQNNGV. V shed 1 base, J shed 1 base, and the junction held 12 bases outside the gene matches. The CDR3 is made up of 18 amino acids. The material sequenced was peripheral blood. The TCR sequence derives from a young man with active or convalescent COVID-19. The rearrangement links TRBV11-2 to TRBJ2-5; TRBD2 aligns across 7 bases. The CDR3 sequence: CASSLGRGAGVRQETQYF. CDR3 sequence (DNA): TGTGCCAGCAGCTTAGGGCGAGGGGCGGGAGTACGCCAAGAGACCCAGTACTTC.